This T cell receptor (beta chain) emerged from a study of T-cell reconstitution after alpha-beta-depleted transplantation in children. This CDR3 has 15 residues. Germline-derived CDR1 and CDR2 are DFQATT and SNEGSKA (reference sequence). V lost 3 bases to trimming and J lost 4 bases; unmatched junction nucleotides: 7. Unique molecular identifiers were used in preparing the TCRbeta library. MiXCR, run by TCRdb on the PCR reads, gives a single entry per CDR3 protein. The table lists about a million distinct CDR3 sequences, about 29% of them singletons. This clonotype came up a few times. Its antigen is unidentified. Study findings and constraints: By about two months after transplant, alpha-beta T cells reportedly arose from several hundred graft clones that had expanded. A year had passed since transplant, and T-cell counts and diversity by then came mostly from newly produced T cells. Several patients had high TCRbeta diversity at day 60; it came from surviving recipient T cells and thymic progenitors.

This sample comprised PBMCs, mostly from graft donor cells, obtained 360 days after TCRalphabeta/CD19-depleted stem cell transplant. The sequence was collected from a boy younger than two who had a stem cell transplant for SCID, so the T cells may come from the graft donor. V usage is TRBV20-1 and J usage is TRBJ2-1, with TRBD2 identical over 9 bases. Written as DNA, the CDR3 is TGCAGTGCTAGGGGGTCTAGCGGGGCGTACAATGAGCAGTTCTTC. Its translation: CSARGSSGAYNEQFF.